This T cell receptor beta chain emerged from a study of beta chain features in type 1 diabetes. Points from the study as a whole: Patients with Type 1 diabetes showed moderately but significantly shorter TCRB CDR3s in all four CD4+ subsets.

The study reverse transcribed the entire isolated RNA, so it sequenced expressed TCRB transcripts. Data came from immunoSEQ multiplex PCR; TCRdb stores just in-frame clones and leaves some out. The profile shows about 160,000 clones, approximately 8.1% of them singletons. Trimming shortened V by 1 base and J by 3 bases, and 13 bases separated the two germline ends. This CDR3 comprises 16 residues. CDR1 and CDR2 from the germline V gene are LNHNV and YYDKDF (reference sequence). A remark on this clone: What it binds is not known.

The chain employs TRBV15 and TRBJ1-5; a weak D match, TRBD1 (6 bases). The TCR was taken from a young man with type 1 diabetes. Sequenced material: central memory CD4+ T cells from blood. The CDR3 sequence is CATSRGTAYDNQPQHF. The CDR3 DNA reads TGTGCCACCAGCAGAGGGACAGCGTATGACAATCAGCCCCAGCATTTT.